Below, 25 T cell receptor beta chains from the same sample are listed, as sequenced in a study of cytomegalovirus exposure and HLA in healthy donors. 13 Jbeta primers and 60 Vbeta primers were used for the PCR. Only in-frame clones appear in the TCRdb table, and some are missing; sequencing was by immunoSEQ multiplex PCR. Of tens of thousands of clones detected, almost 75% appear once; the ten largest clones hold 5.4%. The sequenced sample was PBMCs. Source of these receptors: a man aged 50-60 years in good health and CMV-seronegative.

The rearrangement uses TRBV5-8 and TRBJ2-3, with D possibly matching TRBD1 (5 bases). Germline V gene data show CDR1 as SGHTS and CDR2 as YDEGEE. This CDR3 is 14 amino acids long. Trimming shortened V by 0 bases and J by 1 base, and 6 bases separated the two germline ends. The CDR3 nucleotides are TGTGCCAGCAGCTTGGGGGGCGGCACAGATACGCAGTATTTT. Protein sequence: CASSLGGGTDTQYF. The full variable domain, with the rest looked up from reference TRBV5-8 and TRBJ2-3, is EAGVTQSPTHLIKTRGQQATLRCSPISGHTSVYWYQQALGLGLQFLLWYDEGEERNRGNFPPRFSGRQFPNYSSELNVNALELEDSALYLCASSLGGGTDTQYFGPGTRLTVL.

This chain's CDR3 is CASSLPAGFGYNEQFF. In nucleotides, the CDR3 is TGTGCCAGCAGTTTACCAGCGGGGTTCGGTTACAATGAGCAGTTCTTC. J is TRBJ2-1 and V is TRBV27; 7 bases line up with TRBD2. Trimming at V came to 2 bases and at J to 4 bases, leaving 8 bases not matched to a gene. The CDR3 length is 16 residues. The germline CDR1 and CDR2 sequences are MNHEY and SMNVEV (reference sequence).

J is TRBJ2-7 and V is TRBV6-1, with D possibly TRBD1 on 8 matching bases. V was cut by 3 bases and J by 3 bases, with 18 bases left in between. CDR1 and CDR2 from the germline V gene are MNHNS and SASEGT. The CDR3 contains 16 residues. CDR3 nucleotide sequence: TGTGCCAGCAGTGATTTAACAGGGGGGGTGGTCTACGAGCAGTACTTC. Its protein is CASSDLTGGVVYEQYF.

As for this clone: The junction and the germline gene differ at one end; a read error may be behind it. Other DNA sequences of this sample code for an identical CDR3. The CDR3 nucleotides are TGTGCCAGCAGCGTAGTCCGACTTACCTACGAGCAGTACTTT. Encoded protein: CASSVVRLTYEQYF. The chain uses TRBV9 and TRBJ2-7; D is unresolved. The CDR3 has 14 residues. Germline V gene lookup returns CDR1 SGDLS and CDR2 YYNGEE.

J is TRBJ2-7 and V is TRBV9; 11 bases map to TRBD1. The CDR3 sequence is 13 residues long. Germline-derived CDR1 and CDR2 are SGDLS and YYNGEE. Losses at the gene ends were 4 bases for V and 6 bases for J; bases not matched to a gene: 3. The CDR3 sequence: CASSPGQGAEQYF. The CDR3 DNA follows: TGTGCCAGCAGCCCCGGACAGGGGGCCGAGCAGTACTTC.

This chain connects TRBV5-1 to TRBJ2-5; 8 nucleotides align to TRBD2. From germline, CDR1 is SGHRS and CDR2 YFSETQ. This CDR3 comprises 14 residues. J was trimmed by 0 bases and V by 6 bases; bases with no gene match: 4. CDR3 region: CASNAGGYQETQYF. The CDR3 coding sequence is TGCGCCAGCAACGCGGGGGGATACCAAGAGACCCAGTACTTC.

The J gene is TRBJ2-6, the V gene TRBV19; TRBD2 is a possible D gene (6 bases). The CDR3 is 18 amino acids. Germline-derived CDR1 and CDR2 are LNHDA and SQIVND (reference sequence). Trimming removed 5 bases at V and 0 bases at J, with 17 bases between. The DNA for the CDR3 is TGTGCCAGTAGTCCATCCCTTCGGAGGGGCTCTGGGGCCAACGTCCTGACTTTC. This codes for CASSPSLRRGSGANVLTF.

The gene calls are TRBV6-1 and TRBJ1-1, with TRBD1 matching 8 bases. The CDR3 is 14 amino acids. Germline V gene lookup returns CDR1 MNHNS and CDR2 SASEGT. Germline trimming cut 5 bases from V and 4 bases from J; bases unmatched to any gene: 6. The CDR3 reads CASSQTGGVTEAFF. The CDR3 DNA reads TGTGCCAGCAGTCAAACAGGGGGTGTCACTGAAGCTTTCTTT.

CDR3 protein: CASSPPSGRDSQPQHF. CDR3 DNA: TGTGCCAGCAGCCCTCCCTCAGGACGGGACAGTCAGCCCCAGCATTTT. The rearrangement links TRBV5-8 to TRBJ1-5, with 7 bases matching TRBD1. Trimming cost V 4 bases and J 6 bases; bases outside gene matches: 13. Looked up from germline, CDR1 is SGHTS and CDR2 is YDEGEE. The CDR3 runs to 16 residues. Complete variable domain (other parts from reference TRBV5-8 and TRBJ1-5): EAGVTQSPTHLIKTRGQQATLRCSPISGHTSVYWYQQALGLGLQFLLWYDEGEERNRGNFPPRFSGRQFPNYSSELNVNALELEDSALYLCASSPPSGRDSQPQHFGDGTRLSIL.

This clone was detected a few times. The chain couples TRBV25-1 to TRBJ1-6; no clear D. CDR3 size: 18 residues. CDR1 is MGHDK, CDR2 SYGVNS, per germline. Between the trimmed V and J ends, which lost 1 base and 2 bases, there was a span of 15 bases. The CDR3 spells CASSEFTTGSAYNSPLHF. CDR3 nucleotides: TGTGCCAGCAGTGAATTTACTACGGGTTCGGCCTATAATTCACCCCTCCACTTT.

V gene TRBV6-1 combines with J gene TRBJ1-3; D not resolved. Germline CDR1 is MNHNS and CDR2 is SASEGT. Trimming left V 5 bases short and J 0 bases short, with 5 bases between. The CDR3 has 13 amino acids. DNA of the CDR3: TGTGCCAGCAGTCCTCTCTCTGGAAACACCATATATTTT. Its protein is CASSPLSGNTIYF.

In nucleotides, the CDR3 is TGTGCCAGCGGGGGGGACAGGGTGAATGAGCAGTTCTTC. This translates into CASGGDRVNEQFF. The rearrangement links TRBV9 to TRBJ2-1, with 9 bases matching TRBD1. Looked up from germline, CDR1 is SGDLS and CDR2 is YYNGEE. The CDR3 length is 13 residues. J was trimmed by 7 bases and V by 7 bases; bases with no gene match: 6.

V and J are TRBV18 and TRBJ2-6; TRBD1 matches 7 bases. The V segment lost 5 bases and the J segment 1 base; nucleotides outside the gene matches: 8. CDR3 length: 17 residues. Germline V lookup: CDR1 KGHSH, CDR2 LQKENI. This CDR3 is CASSARTGNSGANVLTF. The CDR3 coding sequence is TGTGCCAGCTCAGCCCGGACAGGAAATTCTGGGGCCAACGTCCTGACTTTC.

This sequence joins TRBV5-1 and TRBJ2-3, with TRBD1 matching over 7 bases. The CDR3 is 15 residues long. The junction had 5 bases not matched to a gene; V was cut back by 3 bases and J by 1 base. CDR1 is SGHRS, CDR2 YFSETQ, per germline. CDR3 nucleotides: TGCGCCAGCAGCTCACAGGGGACGGGCACAGATACGCAGTATTTT. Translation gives CASSSQGTGTDTQYF.

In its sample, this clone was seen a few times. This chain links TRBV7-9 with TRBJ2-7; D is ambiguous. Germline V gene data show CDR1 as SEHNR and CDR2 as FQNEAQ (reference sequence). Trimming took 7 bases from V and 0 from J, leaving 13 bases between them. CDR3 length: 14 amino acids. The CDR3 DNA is TGTGCCAGCATGAACTCGCCCCCCTCCTACGAGCAGTACTTC. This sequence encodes CASMNSPPSYEQYF.

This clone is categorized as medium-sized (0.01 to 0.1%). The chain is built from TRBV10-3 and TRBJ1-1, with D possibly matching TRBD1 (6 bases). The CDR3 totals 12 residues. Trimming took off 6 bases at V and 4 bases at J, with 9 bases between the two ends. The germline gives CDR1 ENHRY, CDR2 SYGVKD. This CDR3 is CAIRGGGTEAFF. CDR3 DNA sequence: TGTGCCATCAGAGGGGGGGGCACTGAAGCTTTCTTT.

CDR3 in DNA: TGTGCCAGCAGCGGCACACGCTACACTGAAGCTTTCTTT. Its translation: CASSGTRYTEAFF. V is TRBV9 and J is TRBJ1-1; no definite D call. Germline CDR1 and CDR2: SGDLS and YYNGEE. V was shortened by 3 bases and J by 3 bases, with 9 bases between the two germline ends. The CDR3 is 13 amino acids. The complete variable domain, with remaining parts taken from reference TRBV9 and TRBJ1-1, reads DSGVTQTPKHLITATGQRVTLRCSPRSGDLSVYWYQQSLDQGLQFLIQYYNGEERAKGNILERFSAQQFPDLHSELNLSSLELGDSALYFCASSGTRYTEAFFGQGTRLTVV.

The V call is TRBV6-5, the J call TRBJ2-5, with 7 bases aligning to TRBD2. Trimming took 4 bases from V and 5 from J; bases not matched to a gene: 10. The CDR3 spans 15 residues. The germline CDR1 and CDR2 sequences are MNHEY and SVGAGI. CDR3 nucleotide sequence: TGTGCCAGCAGTTCTCCGGGAGGCGCTGGGGAGACCCAGTACTTC. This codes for CASSSPGGAGETQYF.

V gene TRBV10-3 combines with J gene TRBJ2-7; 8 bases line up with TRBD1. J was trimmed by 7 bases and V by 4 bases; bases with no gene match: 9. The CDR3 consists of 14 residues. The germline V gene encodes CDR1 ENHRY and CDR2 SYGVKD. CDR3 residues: CAISGQGAPGEQYF. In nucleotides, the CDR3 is TGTGCCATCAGTGGTCAGGGGGCGCCAGGGGAGCAGTACTTC.

The CDR3 DNA follows: TGTGCCAGCAGCGTAGCATTAGCGGGGAGGGACGAGCAGTACTTC. This encodes CASSVALAGRDEQYF. This chain connects TRBV9 to TRBJ2-7, with 8 bases that match TRBD2. CDR1 and CDR2 (germline): SGDLS, YYNGEE. With V trimmed by 0 bases and J by 5 bases, 7 bases remained unmatched. The CDR3 is made up of 15 amino acids.

This CDR3 is CASSEGGGWGRGETQYF. Here the CDR3 DNA reads TGTGCCAGCAGTGAAGGTGGGGGGTGGGGGAGAGGAGAGACCCAGTACTTC. This sequence joins TRBV2 and TRBJ2-5, with a possible D match to TRBD2 (6 bases). The CDR3 is made up of 17 amino acids. Germline V CDR1 and CDR2: SNHLY, FYNNEI. The ends were cut back, 1 base at V and 4 bases at J, with 19 bases in the middle.

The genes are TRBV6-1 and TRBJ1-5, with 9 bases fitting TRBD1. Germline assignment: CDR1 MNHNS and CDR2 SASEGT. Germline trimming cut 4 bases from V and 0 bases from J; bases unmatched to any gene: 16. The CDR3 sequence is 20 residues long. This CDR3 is CASSVRLTTGGDYSNQPQHF. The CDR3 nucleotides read TGTGCCAGCAGTGTCCGACTTACGACAGGGGGGGATTATAGCAATCAGCCCCAGCATTTT.

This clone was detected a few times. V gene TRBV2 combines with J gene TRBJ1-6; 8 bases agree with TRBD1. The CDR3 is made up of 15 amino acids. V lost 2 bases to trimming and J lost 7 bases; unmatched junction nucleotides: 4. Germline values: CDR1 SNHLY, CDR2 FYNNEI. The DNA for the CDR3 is TGTGCCAGCAGTGAACAGGACAGGGACAATTCACCCCTCCACTTT. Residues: CASSEQDRDNSPLHF.

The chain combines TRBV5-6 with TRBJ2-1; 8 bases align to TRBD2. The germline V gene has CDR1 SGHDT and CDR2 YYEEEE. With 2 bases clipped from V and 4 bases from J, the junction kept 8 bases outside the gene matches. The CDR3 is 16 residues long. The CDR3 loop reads CASSLGGRGGYNEQFF. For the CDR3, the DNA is TGTGCCAGCAGCTTAGGGGGACGGGGGGGATACAATGAGCAGTTCTTC.

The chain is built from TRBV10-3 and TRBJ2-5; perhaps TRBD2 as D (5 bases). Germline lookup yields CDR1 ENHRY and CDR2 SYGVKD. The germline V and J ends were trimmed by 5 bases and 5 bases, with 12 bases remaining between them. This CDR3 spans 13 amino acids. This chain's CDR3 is CAISSRTGETQYF. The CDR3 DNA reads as TGTGCCATCAGTTCCCGCACGGGGGAGACCCAGTACTTC.